This T cell receptor (beta chain) was retrieved from a study of shared clonotypes between healthy human individuals. There were no recent acute infections or vaccinations among the donors, who were healthy HIV-negative adults. Unsorted PBMC DNA sequencing spanned ten immunoSEQ deep assay plates. Produced via immunoSEQ multiplex PCR; TCRdb's table is partial and in-frame only. The sample has about 530,000 clones, about three quarters seen once. This CDR3 is 14 amino acids long. Germline V gene data show CDR1 as LNHDA and CDR2 as SQIVND (reference sequence). The V and J ends lost 1 base and 0 bases respectively, with 6 bases between them.

J is TRBJ1-1 and V is TRBV19; D gene ambiguous. The sequence came from a woman aged 40 to 50 in good health. Some clones in this sample may be carry-over from other donors' samples. The sample comprised PBMCs. The chain's CDR3 is CASSIAGLNTEAFF. CDR3 in DNA: TGTGCCAGTAGTATAGCAGGTCTGAACACTGAAGCTTTCTTT.